A single sample is the source of the 10 T cell receptor beta chains below, sequenced in a study of CD8+ T cells in alopecia areata. Treatment: oral pan-JAK inhibitor, 5-10 mg twice daily. Extraction and reverse transcription of RNA yielded cDNA as the sequencing template. TCRdb's copy holds only in-frame clones and misses some; the assay was immunoSEQ multiplex PCR. The sample includes 190,000 or so clones, about 60% seen only once; the top ten take approximately 3.4%. The specimen comprised CD4+ T cells sorted from blood, sampled at week 4, from a patient treated with tofacitinib. Receptor source: a human donor with alopecia areata.

This chain links TRBV29-1 with TRBJ2-3; D is possibly TRBD1 (6 bases). V was pared by 3 bases and J by 2 bases, with 12 bases between. The CDR3 totals 14 residues. CDR1 is SQVTM, CDR2 ANQGSEA, per germline. CDR3 loop: CSVDQDSYTDTQYF. In nucleotides, the CDR3 is TGCAGCGTTGACCAGGACAGCTACACAGATACGCAGTATTTT.

V is TRBV2 and J is TRBJ2-1, with 7 positions matching TRBD2. From germline, CDR1 is SNHLY and CDR2 FYNNEI. V was pared by 6 bases and J by 8 bases, with 10 bases of the junction left unmatched. The CDR3 is made up of 14 amino acids. The CDR3 DNA reads TGTGCCAGCAGAGCCCGGGACTATGGGGATGAGCAGTTCTTC. This encodes CASRARDYGDEQFF.

This chain joins TRBV2 and TRBJ1-5, with TRBD1 matching over 9 bases. The V gene end was trimmed by 4 bases and the J gene end by 7 bases; junction bases not matched to a gene: 2. Per germline, CDR1 SNHLY and CDR2 FYNNEI. This CDR3 is built from 13 residues. DNA for the CDR3: TGTGCCAGCAGTGGACAGGGGGTACAGCCCCAGCATTTT. Translating gives CASSGQGVQPQHF.

The chain has TRBV9 and TRBJ2-1, with 7 bases lining up with TRBD1. Germline values: CDR1 SGDLS, CDR2 YYNGEE. The CDR3 has 15 amino acids. The V gene end was trimmed by 4 bases and the J gene end by 6 bases; junction bases not matched to a gene: 10. The CDR3 loop reads CASSSRQGRGNEQFF. CDR3 nucleotides: TGTGCCAGCAGCTCGAGACAGGGAAGGGGCAATGAGCAGTTCTTC.

This clone was seen a few times. The chain couples TRBV28 to TRBJ1-5, with D maybe TRBD1 (5 bases). CDR1 is MDHEN, CDR2 SYDVKM, per germline. The CDR3 length is 17 residues. Trimming took off 7 bases at V and 0 bases at J, with 19 bases between the two ends. The CDR3 DNA reads TGTGCCAGCACACCCATTGGGGGAATGGGTAGCAATCAGCCCCAGCATTTT. This encodes CASTPIGGMGSNQPQHF.

The chain is built from TRBV6-5 and TRBJ2-1; weak D call: TRBD2 (6 bases). Per germline, CDR1 MNHEY and CDR2 SVGAGI. V lost 6 bases and J 5 bases, leaving 14 bases between the germline ends. CDR3 length: 14 amino acids. The CDR3 sequence is CASRGRRGNNEQFF. The CDR3 DNA is TGTGCCAGCAGGGGTCGGCGGGGAAACAATGAGCAGTTCTTC.

In its sample, this clone was seen once. Other DNA sequences within the sample encode an identical CDR3. The chain combines TRBV9 with TRBJ2-3, with a weak D call TRBD2 (6 bases). V shed 0 bases and J shed 1 base, with 9 bases lying between them. CDR1 is SGDLS, CDR2 YYNGEE, per germline. The CDR3 contains 15 residues. The CDR3 coding sequence is TGTGCCAGCAGCGTAGATGGCGGGGGCACAGATACGCAGTATTTT. Translation gives CASSVDGGGTDTQYF.

The chain links TRBV9 to TRBJ2-5; 9 bases map to TRBD2. Looked up from germline, CDR1 is SGDLS and CDR2 is YYNGEE. V shed 4 bases, J shed 5 bases, and the junction held 6 bases outside the gene matches. CDR3 size: 14 residues. The CDR3 protein is CASSFRGGAETQYF. The CDR3 DNA reads as TGTGCCAGCAGCTTCCGCGGGGGGGCGGAGACCCAGTACTTC.

CDR3: CSVDPGFGSFTEAFF. The CDR3 nucleotides are TGCAGCGTGGACCCCGGGTTTGGAAGTTTCACTGAAGCTTTCTTT. The rearrangement joins TRBV29-1 to TRBJ1-1; no definite D call. V was clipped by 6 bases and J by 4 bases, with 21 bases between them. The CDR3 extends over 15 amino acids. Germline values: CDR1 SQVTM, CDR2 ANQGSEA. The full variable domain, in which reference TRBV29-1 and TRBJ1-1 provide the parts outside the CDR3, is SAVISQKPSRDICQRGTSLTIQCQVDSQVTMMFWYRQQPGQSLTLIATANQGSEATYESGFVIDKFPISRPNLTFSTLTVSNMSPEDSSIYLCSVDPGFGSFTEAFFGQGTRLTVV.

Comments on this clone: Additional DNA sequences in this sample encode the identical CDR3. This chain links TRBV29-1 with TRBJ1-2, with D unresolved. Germline V gene data show CDR1 as SQVTM and CDR2 as ANQGSEA. V was cut by 0 bases and J by 2 bases, with 4 bases left in between. The CDR3 totals 12 residues. For the CDR3, the DNA is TGCAGCGTTGAAGAGGGGAACTATGGCTACACCTTC. Translated, it gives CSVEEGNYGYTF.